This TCR beta chain was observed in a study of blood T cells in healthy people across ages (dated by TCRdb to the mid-2010s). Regarding the research as a whole: In model experiments, roughly one uniquely barcoded TCR beta cDNA molecule per two T cells was captured by template switching. Using deep sequencing normalized with unique cDNA molecular identifiers, the study measured how TCR beta repertoire diversity changes with age. Four age groups were formed from the donors: young (average approximately 16 years), middle-aged (approximately 40), aged (62) and long-lived (more than 75). Donors of different ages were randomly distributed across sequencing lanes to avoid experimental bias. Two additional independent replicas of 1 million unique cDNA reads from the same blood draw were analyzed for two donors (one aged 18 to 30 and one aged 80 or older).

Results the study describes overall, beyond this receptor: A strong correlation was found between observed TCR beta diversity and the percentage of naive T cells measured by flow cytometry. As age increased, observed TCR beta diversity per million T cells dropped in a roughly linear way, and a significant reduction was already evident by age about 36. Estimates of total diversity based on one million sequenced T cells were regarded as lower bounds and as underestimates. Bulk unsorted PBMC profiling prevented conclusive comparison of naive and antigen-experienced compartments. Compared with the aged group, the long-lived group had more naive CD4+ T cells, fewer expanded clones and increased TCR diversity, suggesting age selection. Because the CMV infection status of the donors was unknown, age-related changes in expanded clonotypes may potentially have been confounded.

Library method: 5' RACE. Reads for this sample came from an Illumina HiSeq 2500. The second PCR ran for about 6 to 12 cycles and used a J-beta primer mix along with a sample-barcoded 5' primer. A unique molecular identifier was introduced onto each TCR beta cDNA molecule by a template-switch 5' adaptor carrying 12 random nucleotides. Each sample yielded at least 2.5 million CDR3-containing paired-end reads. The Mint cDNA synthesis kit, primed by a TRBC-specific oligonucleotide, was used to synthesize first-strand cDNA from all RNA. Following uracil-DNA glycosylase treatment, a first 18-cycle PCR with universal primers M1SS and BC2_uni_R was performed on all cDNA. The authors processed their data as follows. Normalization of each sample was performed by random selection of 1 million high-quality reads, each carrying a distinct molecular identifier. Reads with shared molecular identifiers were discarded instead of being binned into consensus sequences. CDR3 identification, clonotype clustering and error correction used MiTCR with a Q25 quality threshold and the strictest error-elimination algorithm. A nonparametric unseen species model using Euler transformation provided a lower-bound estimate of total TCR beta diversity. TCRdb reran the public reads through fastp at Q25 and MiXCR, keeping productive beta chains. Under each unique CDR3 protein, matching rows form one entry showing the most common genes and DNA. TCRdb, not the authors, supplied the V and J calls. In all, the sample holds roughly 1.4 million distinct CDR3 sequences, and approximately 59% of those were seen once. The top ten constitute 6.7% of the sample.

CDR1 and CDR2 were assigned from the germline V gene (reference sequence) as SEHNR and FQNEAQ. The CDR3 sequence holds 14 residues, the cysteine and phenylalanine included. Solely the CDR3 DNA is kept, with 42 bases framed from the first base. V is reduced by 4 bases and J by 5 bases, leaving a spacing of 14 bases between them. Systemically healthy Caucasian individuals from Russia, 39 in total and aged roughly 6 to 100 years, were included as donors. Each donor gave 9.5 to 10 milliliters of peripheral blood, drawn into EDTA-treated Vacutainer tubes. Ficoll-Paque density-gradient centrifugation was used to isolate PBMCs, with at least 6 million obtained per sample. Total RNA, at least 6 micrograms per sample, was extracted from PBMCs with Trizol reagent. The percentages of naive CD45RAhigh/CD27high T cells were determined by flow cytometry on a PBMC aliquot from every donor. As regards this clonotype: The target of this receptor is not known. Base-call qualities are not available, and no considerably larger clone is one nucleotide away.

The TCR originated in a man aged 18-30 years in good health. This receptor chain uses TRBV7-9 and TRBJ1-2; the D gene is perhaps TRBD1, on 5 matching bases. The sequencing sample was made of blood. The bases are TGTGCCAGCAGCTCTCCCGGACGGGGGTATGGCTACACCTTC. It translates to CASSSPGRGYGYTF. When the CDR3 is completed using the reference TRBV7-9 and TRBJ1-2 genes on either side, the full variable domain is DTGVSQNPRHKITKRGQNVTFRCDPISEHNRLYWYRQTLGQGPEFLTYFQNEAQLEKSRLLSDRFSAERPKGSFSTLEIQRTEQGDSAMYLCASSSPGRGYGYTFGSGTRLTVV.